This TCR beta chain was sequenced for a study of blood T cell repertoires in COVID-19. At the level of the study: There were acute and convalescent COVID-19 samples, and they came from the United States, Italy and Spain.

Per the germline V gene, CDR1 is SGHDT and CDR2 is YYEEEE. Unmatched junction bases numbered 4, after V lost 2 bases and J lost 5 bases. CDR3 size: 14 residues. One Seattle source followed patients from active infection through their disease course. In the authors' workflow: Nucleated cell number was recorded as an estimate derived from reference gene primer amplification. Method: immunoSEQ multiplex PCR; TCRdb's copy keeps in-frame clones and lacks some. V and J calls and clone size are those listed in that table; D and trimming were worked out from the DNA. The profile shows about 300,000 clones, approximately 90% of them singletons.

The source material was peripheral blood. This TCR came from a woman between 50 and 59 years old with COVID-19, enrolled during active disease. The chain employs TRBV5-6 and TRBJ2-5, with 9 nucleotides matching TRBD1. CDR3 protein: CASSLQGARETQYF. DNA of the CDR3: TGTGCCAGCAGCTTACAGGGGGCGCGGGAGACCCAGTACTTC.